Following are 4 T cell receptor beta chains from one sample sequenced in a study of OX40 agonist ivuxolimab in advanced cancers. Generated by immunoSEQ multiplex PCR, the TCRdb table keeps only in-frame clones and is missing some. The data show 15,000 to 20,000 clones, with roughly 84% seen just once and 30% held by the top ten. The starting material was CD4+ or CD8+ T cells sorted from blood, obtained in a trial of the OX40 agonist ivuxolimab. Receptor source: an adult with an advanced solid tumor such as melanoma, head and neck, liver or kidney cancer.

The genes are TRBV10-3 and TRBJ2-5, with 8 positions matching TRBD1. The junction had 2 bases not matched to a gene; V was cut back by 5 bases and J by 3 bases. The CDR3 extends over 13 amino acids. CDR1 and CDR2 from the germline V gene are ENHRY and SYGVKD. DNA of the CDR3: TGTGCCATCAGTAAGACAGGGGAAGAGACCCAGTACTTC. Its translation is CAISKTGEETQYF.

The chain uses TRBV4-3 and TRBJ2-1; no definite D call. Looked up from germline, CDR1 is LGHNA and CDR2 is YSLEER. Trimming stripped 0 bases from V and 12 bases from J, with 6 bases between. This CDR3 region has 11 residues. For the CDR3, the DNA is TGCGCCAGCAGCCAAGATATTGGGCAGTTCTTC. This gives the protein CASSQDIGQFF.

The chain couples TRBV28 to TRBJ1-1, with D possibly matching TRBD1 (5 bases). Trimming shortened V by 4 bases and J by 4 bases, and 16 bases separated the two germline ends. CDR1 and CDR2 (germline): MDHEN, SYDVKM. The CDR3 runs 15 residues. The DNA of the CDR3 is TGTGCCAGCAGTTCACCCTCGCCTGGGGGCACTGAAGCTTTCTTT. This gives the protein CASSSPSPGGTEAFF. The variable domain in full, completed from reference TRBV28 and TRBJ1-1, reads DVKVTQSSRYLVKRTGEKVFLECVQDMDHENMFWYRQDPGLGLRLIYFSYDVKMKEKGDIPEGYSVSREKKERFSLILESASTNQTSMYLCASSSPSPGGTEAFFGQGTRLTVV.

The rearrangement uses TRBV27 and TRBJ1-1; TRBD1 is a possible D gene (6 bases). Trimming removed 3 bases at V and 0 bases at J, with 11 bases between. CDR3 length: 15 residues. CDR1 is MNHEY and CDR2 is SMNVEV in the germline V gene (reference sequence). The CDR3 protein is CASSFGGHLNTEAFF. CDR3 bases: TGTGCCAGCAGTTTTGGGGGACACCTGAACACTGAAGCTTTCTTT.